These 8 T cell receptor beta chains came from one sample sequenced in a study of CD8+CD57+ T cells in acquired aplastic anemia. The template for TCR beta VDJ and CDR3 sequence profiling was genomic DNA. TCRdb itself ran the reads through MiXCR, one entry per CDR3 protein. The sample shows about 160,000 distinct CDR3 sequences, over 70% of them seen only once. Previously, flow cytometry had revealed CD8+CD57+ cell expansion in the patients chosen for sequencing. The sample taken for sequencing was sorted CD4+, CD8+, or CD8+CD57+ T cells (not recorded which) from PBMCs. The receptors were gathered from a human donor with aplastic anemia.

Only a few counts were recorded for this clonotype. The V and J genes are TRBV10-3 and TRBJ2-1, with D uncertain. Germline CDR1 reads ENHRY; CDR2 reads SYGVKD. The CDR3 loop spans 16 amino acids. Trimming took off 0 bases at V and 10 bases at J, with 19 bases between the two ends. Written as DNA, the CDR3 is TGTGCCATCAGTGAGTCGCAGGTCCTTACAATGGGAGAGCAGTTCTTC. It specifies CAISESQVLTMGEQFF.

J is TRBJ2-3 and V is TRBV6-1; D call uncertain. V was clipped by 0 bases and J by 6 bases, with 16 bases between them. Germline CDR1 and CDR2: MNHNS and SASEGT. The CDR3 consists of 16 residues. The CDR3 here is CASSEAQQTFTDTQYF. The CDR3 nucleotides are TGTGCCAGCAGTGAAGCCCAACAAACCTTTACGGATACGCAGTATTTT.

The chain's CDR3 is CSARQGETQYF. The CDR3 coding sequence is TGCAGTGCTAGACAGGGAGAGACCCAGTACTTC. The rearrangement uses TRBV20-1 and TRBJ2-5; tentative D call: TRBD1 (5 bases). Trimming took off 2 bases at V and 4 bases at J, with 5 bases between the two ends. This CDR3 spans 11 amino acids. The V gene's germline CDR1 is DFQATT and CDR2 SNEGSKA (reference sequence).

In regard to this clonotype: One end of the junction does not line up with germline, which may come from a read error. The CDR3, as DNA: TGTGCCAGTAGTATAGAGGTCAGCCGGTCCGAGCGGTACTTC. Translated, it gives CASSIEVSRSERYF. The chain employs TRBV19 and TRBJ2-7, with no clear D. There are 14 residues in the CDR3. The V gene's germline CDR1 is LNHDA and CDR2 SQIVND (reference sequence).

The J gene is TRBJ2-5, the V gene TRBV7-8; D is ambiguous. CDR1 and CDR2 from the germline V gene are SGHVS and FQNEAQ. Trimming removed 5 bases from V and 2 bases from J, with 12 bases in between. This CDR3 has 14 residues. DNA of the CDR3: TGTGCCAGCAGCCCCCACCGGGCTCAAGAGACCCAGTACTTC. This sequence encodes CASSPHRAQETQYF.

Written as DNA, the CDR3 is TGTGCCACCAGTGATGCCCACATTTCTGGGGCCAACGTCCTGACTTTC. Amino acid sequence: CATSDAHISGANVLTF. The chain links TRBV24-1 to TRBJ2-6; D uncertain. V was shortened by 3 bases and J by 1 base, with 9 bases between the two germline ends. Germline loops: CDR1 KGHDR, CDR2 SFDVKD. The CDR3 covers 16 residues.

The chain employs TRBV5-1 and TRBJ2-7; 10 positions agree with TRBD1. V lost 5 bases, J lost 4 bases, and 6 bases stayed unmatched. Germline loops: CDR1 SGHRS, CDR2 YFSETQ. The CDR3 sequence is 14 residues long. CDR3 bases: TGCGCCAGCAGAACCGGGACAGGGGAGTACGAGCAGTACTTC. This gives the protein CASRTGTGEYEQYF. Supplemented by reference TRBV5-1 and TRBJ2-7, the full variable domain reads KAGVTQTPRYLIKTRGQQVTLSCSPISGHRSVSWYQQTPGQGLQFLFEYFSETQRNKGNFPGRFSGRQFSNSRSEMNVSTLELGDSALYLCASRTGTGEYEQYFGPGTRLTVT.

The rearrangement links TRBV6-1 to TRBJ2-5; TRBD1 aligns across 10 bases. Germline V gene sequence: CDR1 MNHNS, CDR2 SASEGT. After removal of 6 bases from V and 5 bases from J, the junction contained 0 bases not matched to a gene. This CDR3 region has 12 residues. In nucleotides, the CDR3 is TGTGCCAGCAGGGGACAGGGGGAGACCCAGTACTTC. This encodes CASRGQGETQYF.